This is a list of T cell receptor beta chains from one sample in a study of T-cell memory formation after mild COVID-19. TCRdb reprocessed the 5' RACE reads with MiXCR, giving one entry per CDR3 protein. This table has hundreds of thousands of distinct CDR3 sequences, 16% appearing once. Sequencing was carried out using PBMCs or a T cell subset sorted from them (not recorded which). These receptors were obtained from a young man who had mild COVID-19 (a few samples of this study predate the infection). Cell type and time point are not known. CDR3s include the opening cysteine and the closing phenylalanine or tryptophan. The D gene is left open where the match is weak. Only some rows state a clone size, as once, few, many or a class for expanded clones.

. | TRBJ1-1 | . | TRBV29-1 | 12 | CSSGQSNTEAFF | TGCAGCTCAGGACAGAGTAACACTGAAGCTTTCTTT
. | TRBJ1-2 | few | TRBV12-3/TRBV12-4 | 14 | CASSPQGLFYGYTF | TGTGCCAGCAGTCCACAGGGCCTTTTCTATGGCTACACCTTC
. | TRBJ2-5 | . | TRBV24-1 | 15 | CATSDPRQGGETQYF | TGTGCCACCAGTGACCCCCGGCAGGGAGGAGAGACCCAGTACTTC
. | TRBJ2-1 | few | TRBV5-1 | 16 | CASSLRAGTEYNEQFF | TGCGCCAGCAGCCTCCGGGCCGGGACCGAATACAATGAGCAGTTCTTC
. | TRBJ1-1 | few | TRBV24-1 | 12 | CATRGTNTEAFF | TGTGCCACCAGGGGTACAAACACTGAAGCTTTCTTT
. | TRBJ2-5 | many | TRBV5-4 | 15 | CASSPTGIGQETQYF | TGTGCCAGCAGCCCCACAGGGATAGGTCAAGAGACCCAGTACTTC
TRBD1 | TRBJ2-3 | few | TRBV28 | 16 | CASTQGVSGETDTQYF | TGTGCCAGCACCCAGGGGGTTTCTGGGGAAACAGATACGCAGTATTTT
. | TRBJ2-7 | few | TRBV2 | 13 | CASSEIRDSEQYF | TGTGCCAGCAGTGAAATTCGAGATAGCGAGCAGTACTTC
. | TRBJ1-1 | few | TRBV11-1 | 13 | CASSLVGGVPAFF | TGTGCCAGCAGCTTAGTAGGCGGGGTTCCAGCTTTCTTT
TRBD1 | TRBJ2-2 | . | TRBV15 | 15 | CATRGTGDRTGELFF | TGTGCCACCAGGGGGACAGGGGATCGCACCGGGGAGCTGTTTTTT
TRBD1 | TRBJ2-3 | few | TRBV6-1 | 15 | CASSTRTGGTDTQYF | TGTGCCAGCAGTACTCGGACAGGGGGAACAGATACGCAGTATTTT
. | TRBJ1-1 | . | TRBV9 | 14 | CASSEAVYSGEAFF | TGTGCCAGCAGCGAGGCAGTCTATTCAGGTGAAGCTTTCTTT
. | TRBJ2-7 | few | TRBV13 | 18 | CASSSLDSRPGVVYEQYF | TGTGCCAGCAGCTCCCTAGATTCCCGTCCAGGTGTTGTCTACGAGCAGTACTTC
. | TRBJ2-3 | . | TRBV21-1 | 13 | CASSKGEGHTQYF | TGTGCCAGCAGCAAAGGAGAGGGACATACGCAGTATTTT
TRBD1 | TRBJ1-5 | . | TRBV5-1 | 14 | CASSITGGGQPQHF | TGCGCCAGCAGCATTACAGGGGGCGGTCAGCCCCAGCATTTT
. | TRBJ2-3 | . | TRBV10-3 | 12 | CAISEFSDTQYF | TGTGCCATCAGTGAGTTTTCAGATACGCAGTATTTT
TRBD2 | TRBJ2-1 | . | TRBV20-1 | 14 | CSAGLAGGGGEQFF | TGCAGTGCGGGCCTAGCGGGGGGTGGCGGTGAGCAGTTCTTC
. | TRBJ1-6 | few | TRBV9 | 12 | CASSLSNSPLHF | TGTGCCAGCAGTCTTAGTAATTCACCCCTCCACTTT
. | TRBJ2-1 | many | TRBV25-1 | 11 | CASSGANEQFF | TGTGCCAGCAGTGGGGCCAATGAGCAGTTCTTC
. | TRBJ2-6 | few | TRBV7-2 | 13 | CASSPLWIGDLTF | TGTGCCAGCAGCCCTCTCTGGATCGGAGACCTGACTTTC
TRBD2 | TRBJ2-7 | . | TRBV9 | 15 | CASSDGAGSSYEQYF | TGTGCCAGCAGTGACGGAGCGGGGAGCTCCTACGAGCAGTACTTC
. | TRBJ2-3 | . | TRBV5-4 | 16 | CASSPPSDRGTDTQYF | TGTGCCAGCAGCCCGCCCAGTGATAGAGGCACAGATACGCAGTATTTT
. | TRBJ1-3 | once | TRBV5-1 | 15 | CASRYIGGPGNTIYF | TGCGCCAGCAGATATATTGGGGGACCTGGAAACACCATATATTTT
. | TRBJ2-1 | few | TRBV18 | 12 | CASSPGHNEQFF | TGTGCCAGCTCACCTGGCCACAATGAGCAGTTCTTC
. | TRBJ1-3 | . | TRBV5-1 | 14 | CASSLSDSGNTIYF | TGCGCCAGCAGCTTGTCTGACTCTGGAAACACCATATATTTT
. | TRBJ1-1 | many | TRBV3-1 | 13 | CASSQGRGTEAFF | TGTGCCAGCAGCCAAGGACGGGGAACTGAAGCTTTCTTT
TRBD2 | TRBJ2-3 | few | TRBV6-5 | 16 | CASSLLAGGRRDTQYF | TGTGCCAGCAGTTTACTAGCGGGGGGGCGAAGGGATACGCAGTATTTT
. | TRBJ1-2 | . | TRBV10-3 | 13 | CATQRLGEYGYTF | TGTGCCACCCAGAGGTTAGGGGAGTATGGCTACACCTTC
. | TRBJ1-1 | . | TRBV7-8 | 13 | CASRMYKNTEAFF | TGTGCCAGCAGGATGTACAAGAACACTGAAGCTTTCTTT
. | TRBJ2-3 | few | TRBV7-9 | 17 | CASSLAGAPGLGDTQYF | TGTGCCAGCAGCCTCGCGGGGGCGCCAGGGTTGGGAGATACGCAGTATTTT
. | TRBJ2-7 | . | TRBV4-3 | 15 | CASSQEGGTSYEQYF | TGCGCCAGCAGCCAAGAAGGGGGGACCTCCTACGAGCAGTACTTC
TRBD1 | TRBJ1-2 | few | TRBV5-4 | 16 | CASSSDPGQGSYGYTF | TGTGCCAGCAGCTCGGACCCGGGACAGGGTAGCTATGGCTACACCTTC
. | TRBJ1-5 | . | TRBV16 | 13 | CASRETGHQPQHF | TGTGCCAGCAGAGAAACAGGGCACCAGCCCCAGCATTTT
. | TRBJ2-1 | . | TRBV6-2/TRBV6-3 | 14 | CASSYSDLRNEQFF | TGTGCCAGCAGTTACTCGGATCTGCGCAATGAGCAGTTCTTC
. | TRBJ1-2 | few | TRBV7-9 | 17 | CASSSHQGGARVYGYTF | TGTGCCAGCAGCTCCCATCAGGGCGGGGCTCGGGTTTATGGCTACACCTTC
. | TRBJ2-2 | . | TRBV2 | 16 | CASIGGFGAGTGELFF | TGTGCCAGCATCGGAGGTTTTGGGGCGGGCACCGGGGAGCTGTTTTTT
. | TRBJ2-5 | few | TRBV25-1 | 13 | CASQGSAKETQYF | TGTGCCAGCCAGGGGTCAGCTAAAGAGACCCAGTACTTC
. | TRBJ2-7 | many | TRBV12-3/TRBV12-4 | 14 | CASIPAGQSYEQYF | TGTGCCAGCATCCCTGCTGGGCAGTCCTACGAGCAGTACTTC
TRBD1 | TRBJ2-1 | many | TRBV5-1 | 17 | CASSLARGQSSYNEQFF | TGCGCCAGCAGCTTGGCCAGGGGACAGAGCTCCTACAATGAGCAGTTCTTC
. | TRBJ1-2 | . | TRBV20-1 | 12 | CSARGSNYGYTF | TGCAGTGCCAGGGGCAGTAACTATGGCTACACCTTC
. | TRBJ1-5 | few | TRBV15 | 14 | CATSRGGDRRPQHF | TGTGCCACCAGCAGAGGGGGAGACCGGAGGCCCCAGCATTTT
. | TRBJ1-2 | . | TRBV6-2/TRBV6-3 | 12 | CASSLWTYGYTF | TGTGCCAGCAGTTTATGGACCTATGGCTACACCTTC
. | TRBJ2-2 | many | TRBV7-2 | 15 | CASSLDSVNTGELFF | TGTGCCAGCAGCTTAGACTCTGTAAACACCGGGGAGCTGTTTTTT
TRBD1 | TRBJ1-2 | few | TRBV4-3 | 12 | CASRGQDSRYTF | TGCGCCAGCAGAGGACAGGATTCGCGCTACACCTTC
. | TRBJ2-7 | few | TRBV5-1 | 14 | CASSYQRLDYEQYF | TGCGCCAGCAGCTACCAGCGTCTAGACTACGAGCAGTACTTC
. | TRBJ2-1 | medium-sized | TRBV12-3/TRBV12-4 | 12 | CASSPPYNEQFF | TGTGCCAGCAGCCCGCCCTACAATGAGCAGTTCTTC
TRBD2 | TRBJ2-1 | few | TRBV2 | 17 | CASSGGLAENPGDEQFF | TGTGCCAGCTCCGGGGGACTAGCGGAAAACCCAGGCGATGAGCAGTTCTTC
TRBD1 | TRBJ2-1 | few | TRBV2 | 13 | CASPGQGFSEQFF | TGTGCCAGCCCGGGACAGGGGTTTAGTGAGCAGTTCTTC
. | TRBJ2-2 | many | TRBV29-1 | 14 | CSVVKPFNTGELFF | TGCAGCGTTGTAAAACCGTTCAACACCGGGGAGCTGTTTTTT
. | TRBJ1-6 | few | TRBV4-2 | 15 | CASSQEAVSYSPLHF | TGTGCCAGCAGCCAAGAGGCGGTCTCCTATTCACCCCTCCACTTT
. | TRBJ2-5 | few | TRBV28 | 14 | CASSLSAGLGTQYF | TGTGCCAGCAGTTTATCCGCCGGTCTTGGGACCCAGTACTTC
TRBD2 | TRBJ2-7 | few | TRBV5-1 | 16 | CASAVWTSGLTYEQYF | TGCGCCAGCGCTGTTTGGACTAGCGGGCTTACCTACGAGCAGTACTTC
TRBD2 | TRBJ2-1 | . | TRBV9 | 18 | CASSVGLAGGPSYNEQFF | TGTGCCAGCAGCGTAGGCTTGGCGGGGGGGCCCTCCTACAATGAGCAGTTCTTC
. | TRBJ1-2 | many | TRBV12-3/TRBV12-4 | 14 | CASSLARGKGGYTF | TGTGCCAGCAGTTTAGCCCGGGGAAAGGGTGGCTACACCTTC
. | TRBJ1-1 | few | TRBV7-9 | 15 | CASSLGSGRNTEAFF | TGTGCCAGCAGCTTAGGATCCGGGAGGAACACTGAAGCTTTCTTT